This T cell receptor beta chain came from a study of blood T cell repertoires in COVID-19. Study overall: Samples representing acute and convalescent COVID-19 were sourced from the United States, Italy and Spain. The analysed material was cDNA or gDNA that came from T cells, B-cell-depleted T cells, or PBMCs.

This CDR3 comprises 13 residues. Unmatched junction bases numbered 4, after V lost 5 bases and J lost 8 bases. Germline V CDR1 and CDR2: SNHLY, FYNNEI. Authors' processing steps: Amplification of reference gene primers was used by the study to estimate nucleated cell counts. Sequenced by immunoSEQ multiplex PCR; TCRdb stores in-frame clones only, minus some. The DNA was the basis for D and trimming; V, J and clone size are from that table. The sample includes over 20,000 clones, around 89% of them seen just once. The source of this sequence is a man between 65 and 85 years old with active COVID-19. This rearrangement joins TRBV2 to TRBJ1-4, with 8 bases lining up with TRBD1. Sequences were obtained from peripheral blood. Here the CDR3 reads CASSTGGEEKLFF. Here the CDR3 DNA reads TGTGCCAGCAGTACAGGGGGGGAGGAAAAACTGTTTTTT. Supplemented by reference TRBV2 and TRBJ1-4, the full variable domain reads EPEVTQTPSHQVTQMGQEVILRCVPISNHLYFYWYRQILGQKVEFLVSFYNNEISEKSEIFDDQFSVERPDGSNFTLKIRSTKLEDSAMYFCASSTGGEEKLFFGSGTQLSVL.